This T cell receptor (beta chain) was captured in a study of blood T cell repertoires in COVID-19. Study background: PBMCs, B-cell-depleted T cells, or T cells provided the cDNA or gDNA that made up the material.

This table comes from immunoSEQ multiplex PCR, and its TCRdb copy is limited to in-frame clones, with some not included. The table records some 99,000 clones, 65% to 85% of them present only once. CDR1 and CDR2 (germline): MDHEN, SYDVKM. The CDR3 covers 13 residues. V lost 4 bases, J lost 7 bases, and 13 bases lay in between. The clonotype comes from a woman aged 80 or over with acute or convalescent COVID-19. This chain uses TRBV28 with TRBJ1-1; tentative D call: TRBD1 (6 bases). The sequencing sample was made of peripheral blood. In DNA, the CDR3 is TGTGCCAGCAGTTACCGAGGGGGTGGTGAAGCTTTCTTT. Residues: CASSYRGGGEAFF.